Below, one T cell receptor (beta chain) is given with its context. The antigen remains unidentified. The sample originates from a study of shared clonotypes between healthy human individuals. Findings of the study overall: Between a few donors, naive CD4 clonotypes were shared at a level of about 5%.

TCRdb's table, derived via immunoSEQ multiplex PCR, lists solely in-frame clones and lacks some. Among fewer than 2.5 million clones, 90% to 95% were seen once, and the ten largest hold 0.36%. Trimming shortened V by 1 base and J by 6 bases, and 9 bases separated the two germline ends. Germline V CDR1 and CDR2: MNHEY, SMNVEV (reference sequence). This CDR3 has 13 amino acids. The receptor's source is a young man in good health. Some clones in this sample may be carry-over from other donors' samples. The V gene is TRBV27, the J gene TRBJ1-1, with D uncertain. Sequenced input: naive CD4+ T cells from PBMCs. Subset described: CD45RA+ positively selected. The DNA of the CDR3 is TGTGCCAGCAGTTTATTTAATCGAGCTGAAGCTTTCTTT. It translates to CASSLFNRAEAFF.